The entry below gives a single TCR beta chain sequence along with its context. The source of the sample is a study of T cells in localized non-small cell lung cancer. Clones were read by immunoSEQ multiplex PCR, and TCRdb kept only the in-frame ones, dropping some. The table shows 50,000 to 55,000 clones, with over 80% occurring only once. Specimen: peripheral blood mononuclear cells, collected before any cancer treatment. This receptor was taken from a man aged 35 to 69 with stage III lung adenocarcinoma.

The CDR3: CASSTPSGTGDTGELFF. Written as DNA, the CDR3 is TGTGCCAGCAGCACACCGTCCGGGACAGGCGACACCGGGGAGCTGTTTTTT. The V call is TRBV9, the J call TRBJ2-2, with 8 nucleotides matching TRBD1. After removal of 4 bases from V and 3 bases from J, the junction contained 11 bases not matched to a gene. The CDR3 runs 17 residues. CDR1 SGDLS and CDR2 YYNGEE come from the germline V gene.